Included here is one T cell receptor (beta chain) sequence, with context. Only in-frame clones appear in the TCRdb table, and some are missing; sequencing was by immunoSEQ multiplex PCR. The sample carries about 150,000 clones, 70% to 90% recorded once. V shed 4 bases and J 1 base; nucleotides not matched to a gene: 3. Germline values: CDR1 MNHNY, CDR2 SVGAGI (reference sequence). The CDR3 has 15 residues. The data were obtained in a study of control samples from healthy donors and cancer patients. This TCR came from a man between 18 and 29 years old in good health. This chain links TRBV6-6 with TRBJ2-3, with 9 bases matching TRBD2. The sequenced sample was blood. CDR3 in amino acids: CASSSRTSGTDTQYF. The CDR3 DNA is TGTGCCAGCAGTTCCCGGACTAGCGGCACAGATACGCAGTATTTT.